The entry below describes one TCR beta chain. Its specificity is unknown. Repertoires were generated with immunoSEQ multiplex PCR, while TCRdb's copy carries only in-frame clones and drops some. This sample has roughly 140,000 clones, with more than 90% found just once. The sample comes from a study of T cell responses to AZD1222 COVID-19 vaccine. Germline lookup yields CDR1 MNHEY and CDR2 SVGAGI. CDR3 length: 14 amino acids. The V end was cut by 0 bases, the J end by 6 bases, with 12 bases between. Regarding the study as a whole: After the peak T cell response, and only then, were repertoires sampled. Donors were largely white British and mainly female; clonal diversity was possibly underestimated. An increase in Spike-specific TCR breadth and depth was observed after two AZD1222 doses. Among spike-specific TCRs, nearly half reportedly target unmutated variant regions.

The sample was peripheral blood, taken 28 days after the second AZD1222 dose. The genes are TRBV6-5 and TRBJ2-7; D gene ambiguous. This receptor was identified in an adult who received the AZD1222 COVID-19 vaccine. The CDR3 DNA follows: TGTGCCAGCAGTTACTCCAGGCCCTCGTTCGAGCAGTACTTC. It translates to CASSYSRPSFEQYF.